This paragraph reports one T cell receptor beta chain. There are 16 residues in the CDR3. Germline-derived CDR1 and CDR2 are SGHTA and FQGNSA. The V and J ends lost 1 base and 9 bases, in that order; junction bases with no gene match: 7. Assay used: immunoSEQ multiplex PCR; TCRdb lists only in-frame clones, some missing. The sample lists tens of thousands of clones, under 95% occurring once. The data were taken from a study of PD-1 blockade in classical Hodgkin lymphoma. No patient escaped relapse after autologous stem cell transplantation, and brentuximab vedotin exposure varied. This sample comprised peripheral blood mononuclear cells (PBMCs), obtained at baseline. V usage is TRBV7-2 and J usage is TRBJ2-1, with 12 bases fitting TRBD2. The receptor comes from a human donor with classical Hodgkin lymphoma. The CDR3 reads CASSLDASGGASEQFF. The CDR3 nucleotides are TGTGCCAGCAGCTTAGATGCTAGCGGGGGGGCTAGTGAGCAGTTCTTC.